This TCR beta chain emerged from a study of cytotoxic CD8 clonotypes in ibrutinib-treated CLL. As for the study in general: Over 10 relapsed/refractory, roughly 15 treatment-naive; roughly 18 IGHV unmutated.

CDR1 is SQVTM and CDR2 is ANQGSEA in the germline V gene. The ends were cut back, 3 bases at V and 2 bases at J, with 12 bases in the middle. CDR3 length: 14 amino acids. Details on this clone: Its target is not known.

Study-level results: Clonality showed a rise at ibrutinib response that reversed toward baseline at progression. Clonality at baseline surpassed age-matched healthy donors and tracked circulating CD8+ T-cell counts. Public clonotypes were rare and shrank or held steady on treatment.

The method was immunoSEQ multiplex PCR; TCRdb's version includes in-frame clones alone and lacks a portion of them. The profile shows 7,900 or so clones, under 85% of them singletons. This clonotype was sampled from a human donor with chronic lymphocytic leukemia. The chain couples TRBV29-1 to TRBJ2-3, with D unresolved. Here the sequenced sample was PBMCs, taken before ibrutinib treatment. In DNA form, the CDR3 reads TGCAGCGTTGAGCGGTTTCGTTCCACAGATACGCAGTATTTT. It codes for CSVERFRSTDTQYF.